The subject of this entry is one TCR beta chain. Per the original data handling: Quantification of nucleated cells was approximated via reference gene primer amplification. Using immunoSEQ multiplex PCR, the repertoire was profiled, and TCRdb retains in-frame clones only, with some absent. The D gene and trimming were derived from the DNA, and the V and J assignments and clone size from that table. The sample holds under 90,000 clones, about 80% seen once. The data originate from a study of blood T cell repertoires in COVID-19. About the research overall: Researchers got acute and convalescent COVID-19 samples from the United States, Italy and Spain. The cDNA or gDNA used as material had been derived from T cells, B-cell-depleted T cells, or PBMCs.

Germline V gene sequence: CDR1 SGHRS, CDR2 YFSETQ. The CDR3 has 13 residues. The V gene lost 4 bases and the J gene lost 5 bases, with 12 bases spanning the gap. This clonotype originated in a man aged 50 to 60 with active or convalescent COVID-19. Sequencing used peripheral blood. The rearrangement links TRBV5-1 to TRBJ2-5; the D gene is possibly TRBD1 (6 bases). The CDR3 spells CASSPTGLETQYF. The CDR3 DNA sequence: TGCGCCAGCAGCCCGACAGGTCTTGAGACCCAGTACTTC.